The source of this T cell receptor (beta chain) is a study of response to subunit inactivated influenza vaccine. Study findings and constraints: Each seasonal influenza vaccination recruits few new T cells, the authors suggested.

Germline V gene sequence: CDR1 SQVTM, CDR2 ANQGSEA. The CDR3 is 15 amino acids. The ends lost 0 bases at V and 7 bases at J; junction bases unmatched: 7. The table lists this clonotype with a few counts. Its antigen is undetermined. TCRdb reprocessed the RT-PCR reads with MiXCR, giving one entry per CDR3 protein. This table holds a few hundred thousand distinct CDR3 sequences, around 15% found once. The sample here was PBMCs from blood, taken roughly 12 days after vaccination. This receptor was identified in a man aged 50-59 years who received an inactivated influenza vaccine. The chain combines TRBV29-1 with TRBJ2-4, with 9 bases lining up with TRBD1. CDR3 amino acids: CSVEETGGRGNIQYF. DNA for the CDR3: TGCAGCGTTGAAGAAACAGGGGGCCGAGGGAACATTCAGTACTTC.